This T cell receptor beta chain was captured in a study of monozygotic twins with cystic fibrosis. Background on the study: Roughly 3 micrograms of fragmented DNA underwent around 16 PCR cycles for library preparation.

Whole-study findings and limits: Nucleotide-identical clonotype sharing was significantly higher within monozygotic CF twin pairs than between unrelated CF individuals. The repertoire was suggested to be naive-dominated, clonality median roughly 0.0093. In 13 of 16 pairs, V gene usage was closest to the co-twin's.

Here immunoSEQ multiplex PCR was the method, and the copy in TCRdb shows in-frame clones only, minus some. The sample holds some 10,000 clones, 99% seen once. Turning to this clone: Its antigen is still unknown.

The germline gives CDR1 SQVTM, CDR2 ANQGSEA. V shed 4 bases and J 10 bases; nucleotides not matched to a gene: 5. The CDR3 runs 11 residues. The TCR originated in a man aged 18 to 29 with cystic fibrosis. The rearrangement links TRBV29-1 to TRBJ1-1, with TRBD1 matching 8 bases. Specimen: blood. The CDR3, as DNA: TGCAGCGTTGTCCGGACAGGGTTAGCTTTCTTT. The encoded protein is CSVVRTGLAFF.